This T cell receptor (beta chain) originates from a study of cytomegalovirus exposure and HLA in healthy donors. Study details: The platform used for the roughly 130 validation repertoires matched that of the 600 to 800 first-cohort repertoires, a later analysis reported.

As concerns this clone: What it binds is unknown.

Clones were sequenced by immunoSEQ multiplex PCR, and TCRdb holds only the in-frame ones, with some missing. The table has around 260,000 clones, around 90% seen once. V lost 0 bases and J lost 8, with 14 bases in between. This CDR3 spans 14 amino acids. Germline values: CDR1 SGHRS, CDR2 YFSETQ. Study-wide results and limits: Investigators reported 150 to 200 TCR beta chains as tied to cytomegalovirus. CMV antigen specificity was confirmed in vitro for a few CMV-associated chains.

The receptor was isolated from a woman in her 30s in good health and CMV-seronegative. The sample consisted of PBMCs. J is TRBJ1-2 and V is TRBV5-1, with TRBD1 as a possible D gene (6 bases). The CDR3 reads CASSLGKQGFGYTF. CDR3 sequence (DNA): TGCGCCAGCAGCTTGGGGAAACAGGGCTTCGGCTACACCTTC.